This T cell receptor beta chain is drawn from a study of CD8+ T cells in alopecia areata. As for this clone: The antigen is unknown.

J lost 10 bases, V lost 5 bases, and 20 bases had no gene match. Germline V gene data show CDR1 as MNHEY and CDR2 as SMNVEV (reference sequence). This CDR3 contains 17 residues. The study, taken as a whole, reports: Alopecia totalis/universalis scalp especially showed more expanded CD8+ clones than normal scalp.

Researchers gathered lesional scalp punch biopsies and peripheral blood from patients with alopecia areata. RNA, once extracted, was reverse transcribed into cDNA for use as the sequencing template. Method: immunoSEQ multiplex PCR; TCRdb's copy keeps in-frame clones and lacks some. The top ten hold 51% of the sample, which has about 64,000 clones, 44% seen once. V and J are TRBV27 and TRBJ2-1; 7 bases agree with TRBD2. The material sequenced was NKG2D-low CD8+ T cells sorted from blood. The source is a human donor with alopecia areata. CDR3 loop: CASSEPQLGGGPREQFF. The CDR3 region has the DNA TGTGCCAGCAGTGAGCCCCAACTGGGGGGGGGACCTCGGGAGCAGTTCTTC.